The clone carrying this TCR beta chain occurred once. V lost 0 bases and J 7 bases, leaving 12 bases between the germline ends. In germline, CDR1 is LGHDT, CDR2 YNNKEL (reference sequence). The CDR3 length is 15 residues. The sample belongs to a study of blood T cell repertoires in COVID-19. As for the study in general: Spain, Italy and the United States supplied samples that represented acute and convalescent COVID-19.

As handled by the study authors: Reference gene primer amplification gave nucleated cell count estimates. Method: immunoSEQ multiplex PCR; TCRdb's copy keeps in-frame clones and lacks some. The V and J calls and the clone size are those of that table, but D and trimming were determined from the DNA. The table records around 150,000 clones, 75% to 90% of them present only once. The receptor's source is a woman aged 55 to 70 with active or convalescent COVID-19. V and J are TRBV3-1 (or the pseudogene TRBV3-2) and TRBJ2-2; D might be TRBD2 (6 bases). The sample consisted of peripheral blood. The CDR3 sequence is CASSQEGGYSGELFF. In DNA form, the CDR3 reads TGTGCCAGCAGCCAAGAAGGAGGGTACAGCGGGGAGCTGTTTTTT.